This passage covers 28 T cell receptor beta chains from one sample sequenced in a study of blood T cell repertoires in COVID-19. Sequencing was performed with immunoSEQ multiplex PCR; in TCRdb, only in-frame clones are kept and a portion is missing. Here the sample spans about 300,000 clones, about 87% being singletons. Sequencing used peripheral blood. These receptors were obtained from a woman aged 40-49 years who had recovered from COVID-19.

The chain joins TRBV5-6 to TRBJ2-7; the match to TRBD1 covers 9 bases. Germline lookup yields CDR1 SGHDT and CDR2 YYEEEE. This CDR3 region has 13 residues. Trimming cost V 5 bases and J 4 bases; bases outside gene matches: 4. CDR3 loop: CASRRTGVYEQYF. CDR3 DNA: TGTGCCAGCAGACGGACAGGGGTTTACGAGCAGTACTTC.

The V call is TRBV2, the J call TRBJ1-6; D is possibly TRBD1 (6 bases). The length of the CDR3 is 12 residues. CDR1 and CDR2 from the germline V gene are SNHLY and FYNNEI. Trimming pared 8 bases from V and 10 bases from J, leaving 12 bases between. This CDR3 reads CASEQGGSPLHF. The CDR3 DNA follows: TGTGCCAGCGAACAGGGTGGCTCACCCCTCCACTTT.

CDR3 sequence (DNA): TGTGCCAGCAGTTTCCAAAGGGGCGTCACTGAAGCTTTCTTT. This gives the protein CASSFQRGVTEAFF. The chain employs TRBV6-2 or TRBV6-3 and TRBJ1-1, with a weak D call TRBD1 (5 bases). V lost 4 bases, J lost 4 bases, and 13 bases lay in between. The CDR3 loop spans 14 amino acids. The germline CDR1 and CDR2 sequences are MNHEY and SVGEGT.

The chain combines TRBV19 with TRBJ2-2, with TRBD1 as a possible D gene (5 bases). CDR3 length: 14 amino acids. Germline values: CDR1 LNHDA, CDR2 SQIVND (reference sequence). V lost 3 bases, J lost 6 bases, and 11 bases lay in between. The CDR3 here is CASSIGQGAGELFF. In DNA, the CDR3 is TGTGCCAGTAGTATTGGGCAGGGTGCCGGGGAGCTGTTTTTT.

This chain joins TRBV7-2 and TRBJ2-7, with 10 positions matching TRBD1. J gave up 4 bases and V 5 bases, and 2 bases lay outside the gene matches. Germline CDR1 SGHTA, CDR2 FQGNSA. This CDR3 contains 13 residues. This CDR3 reads CASSTGQGYEQYF. For the CDR3, the DNA is TGTGCCAGCAGCACGGGACAGGGGTACGAGCAGTACTTC.

This rearrangement joins TRBV7-9 to TRBJ1-1; D is uncertain. The CDR3 is 15 residues long. Germline V gene data show CDR1 as SEHNR and CDR2 as FQNEAQ (reference sequence). V was shortened by 5 bases and J by 0 bases, with 13 bases between the two germline ends. CDR3 amino acids: CASSRTGLMNTEAFF. CDR3 bases: TGTGCCAGCAGCCGCACCGGACTCATGAACACTGAAGCTTTCTTT.

This rearrangement joins TRBV19 to TRBJ2-5; D is perhaps TRBD2 (5 bases). The CDR3 runs to 15 residues. Trimming took 1 base from V and 2 from J, leaving 11 bases between them. CDR1 LNHDA and CDR2 SQIVND come from the germline V gene (reference sequence). The CDR3 region has the DNA TGTGCCAGTAGTATAGGGCTCACGGGACAAGAGACCCAGTACTTC. Translation: CASSIGLTGQETQYF.

The chain links TRBV2 to TRBJ1-3; TRBD1 aligns across 7 bases. The V segment lost 3 bases and the J segment 2 bases; nucleotides outside the gene matches: 7. Germline assignment: CDR1 SNHLY and CDR2 FYNNEI. The CDR3 is 16 residues long. CDR3 coding DNA: TGTGCCAGCAGTGAGCAGGGGGGAAAGGCTGGAAACACCATATATTTT. Its protein product is CASSEQGGKAGNTIYF.

The J gene is TRBJ1-6, the V gene TRBV18; 11 nucleotides line up with TRBD1. This CDR3 has 16 residues. J lost 10 bases, V lost 6 bases, and 11 bases had no gene match. The germline V gene has CDR1 KGHSH and CDR2 LQKENI. CDR3 coding DNA: TGTGCCAGCTCGCTTTCTGGACAGGGGGCTGGATCACCCCTCCACTTT. Residues: CASSLSGQGAGSPLHF. The full variable domain, rest sourced from reference TRBV18 and TRBJ1-6, is NAGVMQNPRHLVRRRGQEARLRCSPMKGHSHVYWYRQLPEEGLKFMVYLQKENIIDESGMPKERFSAEFPKEGPSILRIQQVVRGDSAAYFCASSLSGQGAGSPLHFGNGTRLTVT.

The V and J genes are TRBV3-1 (or the pseudogene TRBV3-2) and TRBJ2-3; 11 nucleotides agree with TRBD2. CDR3 size: 18 residues. J lost 1 base, V lost 1 base, and 7 bases had no gene match. Germline values: CDR1 LGHDT, CDR2 YNNKEL (reference sequence). This CDR3 is CASSQVAGGPFGTDTQYF. Here the CDR3 DNA reads TGTGCCAGCAGCCAAGTAGCGGGGGGGCCTTTCGGCACAGATACGCAGTATTTT.

The V gene is TRBV5-1, the J gene TRBJ1-2; TRBD1 is a possible D gene (6 bases). This CDR3 has 15 amino acids. The V and J ends lost 4 bases and 4 bases respectively, with 17 bases between them. The germline V gene encodes CDR1 SGHRS and CDR2 YFSETQ. The CDR3 DNA reads as TGCGCCAGCAGCCGGAGCCGGGACAACTTCTATGGCTACACCTTC. Residues: CASSRSRDNFYGYTF.

V is TRBV6-2 or TRBV6-3 and J is TRBJ2-7; the match to TRBD2 covers 9 bases. The CDR3 spans 17 residues. Germline V gene data show CDR1 as MNHEY and CDR2 as SVGEGT. The trim removed 2 bases at V and 5 bases at J, leaving 13 bases unmatched. Here the CDR3 DNA reads TGTGCCAGCAGTTACGAAGCGGGGGGCCTCCCAGCCGACGAGCAGTACTTC. Translated, it gives CASSYEAGGLPADEQYF.

The J gene is TRBJ2-7, the V gene TRBV15, with D tentatively TRBD1 (6 bases). CDR3 length: 15 amino acids. Germline CDR1 LNHNV, CDR2 YYDKDF (reference sequence). V was shortened by 0 bases and J by 5 bases, with 14 bases between the two germline ends. The chain's CDR3 is CATSRDVGAPDEQYF. The CDR3 nucleotides read TGTGCCACCAGCAGAGATGTGGGGGCGCCGGACGAGCAGTACTTC.

This sequence joins TRBV29-1 and TRBJ1-5; 9 bases map to TRBD1. The J segment lost 6 bases and the V segment lost 6 bases, leaving 6 bases of the junction unmatched. The CDR3 contains 13 residues. Germline V gene sequence: CDR1 SQVTM, CDR2 ANQGSEA. This CDR3 reads CSVLQGAAQPQHF. The CDR3 coding sequence is TGCAGCGTACTACAGGGGGCAGCTCAGCCCCAGCATTTT.

The count of this clone is one. The rearrangement links TRBV4-1 to TRBJ1-4; possibly TRBD1 for D (5 bases). CDR3 size: 18 residues. V was cut by 2 bases and J by 8 bases, with 24 bases left in between. Germline-derived CDR1 and CDR2 are MGHRA and YSYEKL. The CDR3 region is CASSQWAGSAKPPEKLFF. CDR3 coding DNA: TGCGCCAGCAGCCAATGGGCAGGGTCAGCAAAACCCCCCGAAAAACTGTTTTTT.

The chain joins TRBV4-1 to TRBJ1-2, with D hard to call. With 0 bases removed from V and 1 base from J, the gap between germline ends came to 12 bases. Germline assignment: CDR1 MGHRA and CDR2 YSYEKL. This CDR3 has 16 amino acids. CDR3 amino acids: CASSQDASQNNYGYTF. In nucleotides, the CDR3 is TGCGCCAGCAGCCAAGATGCCAGTCAGAATAACTATGGCTACACCTTC.

The chain is built from TRBV3-1 (or the pseudogene TRBV3-2) and TRBJ1-1; 10 bases match TRBD1. CDR1 and CDR2 (germline): LGHDT, YNNKEL (reference sequence). Trimming cost V 4 bases and J 4 bases; bases outside gene matches: 0. The CDR3 sequence is 13 residues long. In DNA form, the CDR3 reads TGTGCCAGCAGCCGACAGGGGGCCACTGAAGCTTTCTTT. This gives the protein CASSRQGATEAFF.

As concerns this clone: The identical CDR3 is also encoded by other nucleotide sequences in the sample. The genes are TRBV30 and TRBJ1-6, with D hard to call. Germline loops: CDR1 GTSNPN, CDR2 SVGIG (reference sequence). The CDR3 runs to 15 residues. V shed 0 bases and J shed 0 bases, with 6 bases lying between them. CDR3 sequence: CAWSVLSSYNSPLHF. The CDR3 DNA is TGTGCCTGGAGTGTACTAAGCTCCTATAATTCACCCCTCCACTTT.

The chain employs TRBV5-4 and TRBJ2-7, with a weak D call TRBD1 (6 bases). The germline CDR1 and CDR2 sequences are SGHNT and YYREEE (reference sequence). Trimming took 4 bases from V and 5 from J, leaving 22 bases between them. CDR3 length equals 16 residues. CDR3 loop: CASSRGRGGETNEQYF. The CDR3 DNA reads as TGTGCCAGCAGCCGGGGACGAGGGGGTGAGACTAACGAGCAGTACTTC.

This chain connects TRBV6-4 to TRBJ1-6; D gene ambiguous. This CDR3 comprises 16 residues. The germline gives CDR1 MRHNA, CDR2 SNTAGT. V was pared by 2 bases and J by 7 bases, with 15 bases between. CDR3 protein: CASSDETYPTNSPLHF. The CDR3, as DNA: TGTGCCAGCAGTGACGAGACTTACCCCACCAATTCACCCCTCCACTTT.

This rearrangement joins TRBV3-1 (or the pseudogene TRBV3-2) to TRBJ1-2, with D perhaps matching TRBD1 (6 bases). Germline CDR1 LGHDT, CDR2 YNNKEL (reference sequence). The germline V and J ends were trimmed by 4 bases and 1 base, with 16 bases remaining between them. The CDR3 runs to 16 residues. This CDR3 reads CASSRTPGEGNYGYTF. The CDR3 nucleotides read TGTGCCAGCAGCCGAACCCCAGGGGAGGGTAACTATGGCTACACCTTC.

This rearrangement joins TRBV15 to TRBJ1-1; TRBD1 might be the D (5 bases). CDR1 and CDR2 (germline): LNHNV, YYDKDF (reference sequence). V was pared by 1 base and J by 2 bases, with 8 bases between. The CDR3 length is 14 residues. The CDR3 here is CATSRGGPNTEAFF. Here the CDR3 DNA reads TGTGCCACCAGCAGAGGGGGCCCTAACACTGAAGCTTTCTTT.

Here the CDR3 reads CASRPGSDYEQYF. CDR3 in DNA: TGCGCCAGCAGACCCGGGAGTGACTACGAGCAGTACTTC. The chain joins TRBV4-3 to TRBJ2-7; D possibly corresponds to TRBD2 (6 bases). The CDR3 runs to 13 residues. The germline V and J ends were trimmed by 6 bases and 3 bases, with 12 bases remaining between them. The germline V gene encodes CDR1 LGHNA and CDR2 YSLEER.

This clone was observed once. CDR3 sequence reads: CASSVVADRGRGSHNEQFF. The DNA of the CDR3 is TGTGCCAGCAGCGTGGTGGCGGACAGGGGGCGCGGGAGTCACAATGAGCAGTTCTTC. The V and J genes are TRBV9 and TRBJ2-1; 11 nucleotides align to TRBD1. V was clipped by 2 bases and J by 5 bases; unmatched bases: 15. Germline-derived CDR1 and CDR2 are SGDLS and YYNGEE. The CDR3 covers 19 residues.

The rearrangement joins TRBV18 to TRBJ1-4, with D possibly TRBD1 on 5 matching bases. Germline V lookup: CDR1 KGHSH, CDR2 LQKENI. Trimming stripped 6 bases from V and 8 bases from J, with 10 bases between. This CDR3 has 12 amino acids. CDR3 loop: CASSIREEKLFF. DNA of the CDR3: TGTGCCAGCTCGATCAGGGAAGAAAAACTGTTTTTT.

This clone was seen only once. The chain uses TRBV15 and TRBJ1-2, with D possibly matching TRBD1 (5 bases). This CDR3 region has 14 residues. V gave up 3 bases and J gave up 7 bases, with 15 bases separating them. Looked up from germline, CDR1 is LNHNV and CDR2 is YYDKDF (reference sequence). CDR3 region: CATSRPEGVGGYTF. Here the CDR3 DNA reads TGTGCCACCAGCAGGCCGGAAGGGGTGGGTGGCTACACCTTC.

V gene TRBV5-4 combines with J gene TRBJ2-7, with TRBD2 matching 9 bases. Germline assignment: CDR1 SGHNT and CDR2 YYREEE (reference sequence). CDR3 length equals 14 residues. J gave up 2 bases and V 5 bases, and 5 bases lay outside the gene matches. CDR3 amino acids: CASSRGGDAYEQYF. CDR3 nucleotides: TGTGCCAGCAGTCGCGGGGGGGACGCCTACGAGCAGTACTTC.

This clone was counted between two and nine times. The chain recombines TRBV11-2 with TRBJ1-1, with D uncertain. Trimming cost V 5 bases and J 1 base, with 8 bases left between them. CDR1 and CDR2 from the germline V gene are SGHAT and FQNNGV. The CDR3 is 13 amino acids. This CDR3 reads CASSRGANTEAFF. The CDR3 region has the DNA TGTGCCAGCAGCCGAGGAGCGAACACTGAAGCTTTCTTT.